The following is a T cell receptor beta chain sequence with its context. Profiled with immunoSEQ multiplex PCR; TCRdb holds only in-frame clones, not every one. The sample yields 9,000 to 10,000 clones, about 69% seen once. This sample was included in a study of neoadjuvant anti-PD-1 for oral cavity cancer. The V gene end was trimmed by 1 base and the J gene end by 5 bases; junction bases not matched to a gene: 5. The CDR3 consists of 15 residues. Germline loops: CDR1 SNHLY, CDR2 FYNNEI. The time point here: after neoadjuvant nivolumab, at surgical resection. These newly diagnosed stage II-IVA oral cavity squamous cell carcinoma patients had no prior systemic or radiation treatment. Cohort: HPV-negative, locally advanced oral cavity squamous cell carcinoma patients.

This chain joins TRBV2 and TRBJ2-3, with 8 bases fitting TRBD2. Sequenced here: PBMCs, sampled after nivolumab (anti-PD-1) treatment. The source of this sequence is a person between 40 and 85 years old with oral cavity squamous cell carcinoma. DNA for the CDR3: TGTGCCAGCAGTGAAGACGGGGGGGCCGTAGATACGCAGTATTTT. Translation: CASSEDGGAVDTQYF. The whole variable domain, remainder taken from reference TRBV2 and TRBJ2-3, is EPEVTQTPSHQVTQMGQEVILRCVPISNHLYFYWYRQILGQKVEFLVSFYNNEISEKSEIFDDQFSVERPDGSNFTLKIRSTKLEDSAMYFCASSEDGGAVDTQYFGPGTRLTVL.